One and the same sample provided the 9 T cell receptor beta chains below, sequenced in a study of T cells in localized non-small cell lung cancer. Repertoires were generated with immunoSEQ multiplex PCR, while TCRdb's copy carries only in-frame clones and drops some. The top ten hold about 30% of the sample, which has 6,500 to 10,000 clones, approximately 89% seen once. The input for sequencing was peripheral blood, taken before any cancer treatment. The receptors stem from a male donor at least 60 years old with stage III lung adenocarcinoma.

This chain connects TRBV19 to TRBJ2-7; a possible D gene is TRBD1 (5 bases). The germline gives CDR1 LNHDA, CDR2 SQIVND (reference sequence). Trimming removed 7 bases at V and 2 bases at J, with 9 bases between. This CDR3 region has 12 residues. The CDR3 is CASKGQPYEQYF. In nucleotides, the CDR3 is TGTGCCAGTAAGGGGCAGCCCTACGAGCAGTACTTC.

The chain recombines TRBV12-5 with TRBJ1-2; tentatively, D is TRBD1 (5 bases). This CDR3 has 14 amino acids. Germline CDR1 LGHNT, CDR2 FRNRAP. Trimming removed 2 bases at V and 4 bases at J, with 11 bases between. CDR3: CASGLIRGVYGYTF. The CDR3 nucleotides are TGTGCTAGTGGTTTGATAAGGGGAGTCTATGGCTACACCTTC.

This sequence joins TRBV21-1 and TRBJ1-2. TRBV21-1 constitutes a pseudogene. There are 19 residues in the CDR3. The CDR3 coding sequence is TGTGCCAGCAGCAAAGGACGCGGACTCGGAAACCAAGCTAACTATGGCTACACCTTC. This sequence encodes CASSKGRGLGNQANYGYTF.

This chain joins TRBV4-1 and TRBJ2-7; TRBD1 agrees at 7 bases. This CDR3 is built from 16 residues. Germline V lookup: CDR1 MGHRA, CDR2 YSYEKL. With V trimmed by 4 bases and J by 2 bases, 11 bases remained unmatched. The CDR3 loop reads CASSPPIQTGAYEQYF. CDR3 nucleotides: TGCGCCAGCAGCCCCCCCATACAAACAGGGGCCTACGAGCAGTACTTC.

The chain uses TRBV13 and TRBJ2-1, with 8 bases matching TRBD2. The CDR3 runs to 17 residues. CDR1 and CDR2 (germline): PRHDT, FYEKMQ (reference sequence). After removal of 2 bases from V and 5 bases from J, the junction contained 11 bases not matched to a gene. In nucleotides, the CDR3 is TGTGCCAGCAGCTTACCGGCTAGCGGGTTCCATGACAATGAGCAGTTCTTC. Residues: CASSLPASGFHDNEQFF.

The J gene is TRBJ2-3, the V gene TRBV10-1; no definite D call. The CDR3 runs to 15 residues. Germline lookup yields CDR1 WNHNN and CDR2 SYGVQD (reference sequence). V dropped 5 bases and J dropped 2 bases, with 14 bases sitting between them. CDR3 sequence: CASSSSTDNTDTQYF. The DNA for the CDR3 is TGCGCCAGCAGTTCCTCAACAGACAACACAGATACGCAGTATTTT.

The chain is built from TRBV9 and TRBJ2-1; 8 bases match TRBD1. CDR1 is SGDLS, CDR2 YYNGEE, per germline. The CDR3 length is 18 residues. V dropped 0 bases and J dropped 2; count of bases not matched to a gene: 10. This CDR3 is CASSVATGTGLTYNEQFF. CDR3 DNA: TGTGCCAGCAGCGTAGCCACGGGGACAGGTTTGACCTACAATGAGCAGTTCTTC.

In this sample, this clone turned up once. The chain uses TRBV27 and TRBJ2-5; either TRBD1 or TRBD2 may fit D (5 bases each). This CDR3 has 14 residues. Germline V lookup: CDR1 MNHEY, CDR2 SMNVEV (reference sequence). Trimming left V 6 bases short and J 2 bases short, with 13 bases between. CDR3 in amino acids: CASRGPTSQETQYF. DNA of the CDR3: TGTGCCAGCAGGGGACCCACTAGTCAAGAGACCCAGTACTTC.

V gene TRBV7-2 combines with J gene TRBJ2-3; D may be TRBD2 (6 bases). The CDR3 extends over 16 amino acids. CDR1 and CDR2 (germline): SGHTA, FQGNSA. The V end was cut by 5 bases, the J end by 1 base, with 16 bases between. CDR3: CASSHAGTLRTDTQYF. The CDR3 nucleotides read TGTGCCAGCAGCCACGCCGGGACTCTTCGCACAGATACGCAGTATTTT.